The sequence of this TCR beta chain was determined in a study of response to subunit inactivated influenza vaccine (dated by TCRdb to between 2017 and 2018). About the investigation overall: The study used deep quantitative T cell receptor repertoire profiling to track responses to a trivalent subunit inactivated influenza vaccine. Points the paper makes about the study in general: The authors suggested that each seasonal influenza vaccination may recruit only a limited number of new T cells.

The V and J ends are trimmed by 10 bases and 7 bases, leaving 10 bases between them. CDR1 and CDR2 are drawn from the germline V gene: ENHRY, SYGVKD. The CDR3 holds 10 amino acids from the cysteine to the phenylalanine. CDR3 DNA is the only sequence kept; it has 30 bases, read in frame from the first base. This clonotype was detected ten times or more. Its cognate antigen has yet to be identified. No much larger clone is present one base from it, and per-base qualities are unavailable. The library was built by means of RT-PCR. Reads for this sample came from an Illumina HiSeq 2500. TCRdb passed the public sequencing reads through fastp at Q25 and MiXCR, retaining productive beta sequences. Entries that share a CDR3 protein sequence are merged under the most common genes and DNA. Across this sample there are 430,000 or so distinct CDR3 sequences, with 10% to 11% seen only once. Approximately 12% of the sample rests with the top ten.

The sample's time point label, decoded: approximately 45 days after influenza vaccine administration. The sequence derives from a man aged 50-59 years who received an inactivated influenza vaccine. Donor details come from another sample of the same person, matched by shared clones. The starting material was PBMCs from blood, obtained roughly 45 days after vaccination. The chain was built from TRBV10-3 and TRBJ1-2; the D gene identity is not certain. The bases read TGTGCCACAGGAGGTGGTGGCTACACCTTC. This is translated as CATGGGGYTF.